This T cell receptor beta chain originates from a study of memory CD4+ T cells and cytomegalovirus serostatus. General observations from the study: Of approximately 160 reported CMV TCRbeta sequences, under 70 were found in memory CD4+ repertoires.

This CDR3 contains 13 residues. V was shortened by 0 bases and J by 12 bases, with 12 bases between the two germline ends. CDR1 is SGHKS and CDR2 is YYEKEE in the germline V gene (reference sequence). Single viable CD3+CD4+CD8-CD45RO+ cells were sorted as the memory CD4+ T cells. Original handling: After removing out-of-frame reads, around 2.2 million distinct TCRbeta sequences remained. Sequencing was performed with immunoSEQ multiplex PCR; in TCRdb, only in-frame clones are kept and a portion is missing. From that table come the V and J calls and clone size; the DNA was used to work out D and trimming. The sample lists 50,000 or so clones, 82% seen once, with around 0.6% in the top ten. This clone is medium-sized by share. Its antigen is still unknown.

Sequences were obtained from memory CD4+ T cells from blood. V usage is TRBV5-5 and J usage is TRBJ1-4, with D possibly matching TRBD1 (5 bases). The sequence came from an adult in good health and CMV-seronegative. CDR3 nucleotide sequence: TGTGCCAGCAGCTTGGTGGACGCGGGGGAACTGTTTTTT. It codes for CASSLVDAGELFF.